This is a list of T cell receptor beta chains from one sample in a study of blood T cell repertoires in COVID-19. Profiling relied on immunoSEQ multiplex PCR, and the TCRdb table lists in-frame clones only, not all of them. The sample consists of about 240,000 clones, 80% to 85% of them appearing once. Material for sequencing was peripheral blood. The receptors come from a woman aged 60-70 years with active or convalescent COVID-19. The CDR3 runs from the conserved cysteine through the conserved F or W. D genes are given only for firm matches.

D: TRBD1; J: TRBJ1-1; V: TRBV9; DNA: TGTGCCAGCAGCTCACGGGGGACAGGTAGGACTGAAGCTTTCTTT; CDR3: CASSSRGTGRTEAFF
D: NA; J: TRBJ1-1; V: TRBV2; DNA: TGTGCCAGCAAGCTGGGAGGGGCTGGGACTGAAGCTTTCTTT; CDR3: CASKLGGAGTEAFF
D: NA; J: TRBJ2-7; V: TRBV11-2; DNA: TGTGCCAGCAGCAGGGGCCCCGACTACGAGCAGTACTTC; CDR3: CASSRGPDYEQYF
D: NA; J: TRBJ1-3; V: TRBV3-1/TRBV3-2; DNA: TGTGCCAGCAGCCCCACGCATCGGACAGTACGGGGAAACACCATATATTTT; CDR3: CASSPTHRTVRGNTIYF
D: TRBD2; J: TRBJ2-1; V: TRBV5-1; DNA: TGCGCCAGCAGCACCCAAAGCGGGGGCGAGCAGTTCTTC; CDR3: CASSTQSGGEQFF
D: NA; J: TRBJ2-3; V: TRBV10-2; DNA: TGCGCCAGCAGTGACCCAGGCACAGATACGCAGTATTTT; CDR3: CASSDPGTDTQYF
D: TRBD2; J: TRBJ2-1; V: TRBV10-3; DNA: TGTGCAGCCACCCGGGATAGCGGGGGGTTGACCTACAATGAGCAGTTCTTC; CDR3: CAATRDSGGLTYNEQFF
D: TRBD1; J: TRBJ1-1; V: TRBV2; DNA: TGTGCCAGCAGTCGACAGGGGGACACTGAAGCTTTCTTT; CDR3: CASSRQGDTEAFF
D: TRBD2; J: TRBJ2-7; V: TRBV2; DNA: TGTGCCAGCAGTGATTGGGGACTAGCGGGGCGCTACGAGCAGTACTTC; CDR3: CASSDWGLAGRYEQYF
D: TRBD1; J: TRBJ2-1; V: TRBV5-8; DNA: TGTGCCAGCAGCTTCTCCAGGGGGAGCTCCTACAATGAGCAGTTCTTC; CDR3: CASSFSRGSSYNEQFF